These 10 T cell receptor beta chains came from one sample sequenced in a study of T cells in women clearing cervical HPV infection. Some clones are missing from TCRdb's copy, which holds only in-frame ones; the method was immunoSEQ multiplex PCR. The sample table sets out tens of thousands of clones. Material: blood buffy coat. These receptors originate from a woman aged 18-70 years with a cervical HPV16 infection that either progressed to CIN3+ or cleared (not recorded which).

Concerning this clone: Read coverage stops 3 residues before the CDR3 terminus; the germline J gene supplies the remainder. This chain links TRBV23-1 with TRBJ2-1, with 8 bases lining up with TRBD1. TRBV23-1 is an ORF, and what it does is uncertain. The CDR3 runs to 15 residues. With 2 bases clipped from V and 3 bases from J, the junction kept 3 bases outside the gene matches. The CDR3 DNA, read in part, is TGCGCCAGCAGTCAAGGACAGGGAGGCTACAATGAG. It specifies CASSQGQGGYNE. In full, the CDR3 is CASSQGQGGYNEQFF.

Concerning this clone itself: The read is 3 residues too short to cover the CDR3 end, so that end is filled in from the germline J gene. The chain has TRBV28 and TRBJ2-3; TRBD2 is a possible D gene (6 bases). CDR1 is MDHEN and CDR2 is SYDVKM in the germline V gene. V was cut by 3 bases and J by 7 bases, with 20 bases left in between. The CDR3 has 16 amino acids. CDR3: CASSFIAAKQVNTQYF. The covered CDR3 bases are TGTGCCAGCAGTTTCATAGCGGCTAAGCAAGTGAATACG.

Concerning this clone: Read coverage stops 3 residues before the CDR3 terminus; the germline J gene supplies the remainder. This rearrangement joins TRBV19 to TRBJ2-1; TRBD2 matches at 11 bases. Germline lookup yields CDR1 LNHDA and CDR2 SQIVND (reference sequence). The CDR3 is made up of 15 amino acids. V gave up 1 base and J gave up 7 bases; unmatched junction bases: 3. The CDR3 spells CASSIGLAGTNEQFF. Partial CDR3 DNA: TGTGCCAGTAGTATAGGACTAGCGGGAACTAATGAG.

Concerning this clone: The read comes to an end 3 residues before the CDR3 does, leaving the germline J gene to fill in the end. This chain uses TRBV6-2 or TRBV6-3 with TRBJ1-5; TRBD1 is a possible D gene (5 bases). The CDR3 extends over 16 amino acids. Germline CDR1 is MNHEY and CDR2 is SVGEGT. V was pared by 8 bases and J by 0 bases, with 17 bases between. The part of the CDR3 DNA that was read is TGTGCCAGCCTCTCTGGGAGACAGAATAGCAATCAGCCC. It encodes CASLSGRQNSNQP. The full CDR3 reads CASLSGRQNSNQPQHF.

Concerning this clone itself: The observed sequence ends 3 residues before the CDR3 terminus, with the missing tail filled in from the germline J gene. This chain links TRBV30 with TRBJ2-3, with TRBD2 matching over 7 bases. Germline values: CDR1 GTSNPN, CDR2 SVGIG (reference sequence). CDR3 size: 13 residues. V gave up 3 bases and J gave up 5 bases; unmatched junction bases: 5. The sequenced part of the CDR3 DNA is TGTGCCTGGAGCGGACTAGTCGTAGATACG. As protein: CAWSGLVVDT. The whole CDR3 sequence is CAWSGLVVDTQYF.

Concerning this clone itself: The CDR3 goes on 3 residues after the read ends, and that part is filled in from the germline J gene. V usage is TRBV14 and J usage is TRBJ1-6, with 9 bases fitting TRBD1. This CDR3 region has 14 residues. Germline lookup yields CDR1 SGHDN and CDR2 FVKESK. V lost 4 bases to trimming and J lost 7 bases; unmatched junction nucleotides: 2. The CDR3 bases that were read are TGTGCCAGCAGCCGGGGACAGGGAAATTCACCC. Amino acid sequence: CASSRGQGNSP. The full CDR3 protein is CASSRGQGNSPLHF.

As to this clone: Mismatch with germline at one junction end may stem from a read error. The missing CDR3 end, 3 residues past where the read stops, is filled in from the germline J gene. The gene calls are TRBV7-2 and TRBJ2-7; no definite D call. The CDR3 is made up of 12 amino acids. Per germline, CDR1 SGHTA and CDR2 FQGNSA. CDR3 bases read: TGTGCCGGCAGCTCCCAGTCCTACGAG. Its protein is CAGSSQSYE. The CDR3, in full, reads CAGSSQSYEQYF.

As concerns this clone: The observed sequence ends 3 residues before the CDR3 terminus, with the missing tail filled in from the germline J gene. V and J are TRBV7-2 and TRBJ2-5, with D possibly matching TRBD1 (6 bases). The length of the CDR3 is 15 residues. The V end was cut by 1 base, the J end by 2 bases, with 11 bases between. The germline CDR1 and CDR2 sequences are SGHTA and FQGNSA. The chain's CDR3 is CASSLGGGRQETQYF. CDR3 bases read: TGTGCCAGCAGCTTAGGTGGGGGCCGACAAGAGACC.

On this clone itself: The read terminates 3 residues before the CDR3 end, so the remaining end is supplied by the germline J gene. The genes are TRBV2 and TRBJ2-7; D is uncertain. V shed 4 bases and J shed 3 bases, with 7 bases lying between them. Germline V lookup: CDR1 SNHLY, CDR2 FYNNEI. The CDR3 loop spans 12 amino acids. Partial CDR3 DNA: TGTGCCAGCAGTGTGGTAGACTACGAG. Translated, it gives CASSVVDYE. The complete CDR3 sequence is CASSVVDYEQYF.

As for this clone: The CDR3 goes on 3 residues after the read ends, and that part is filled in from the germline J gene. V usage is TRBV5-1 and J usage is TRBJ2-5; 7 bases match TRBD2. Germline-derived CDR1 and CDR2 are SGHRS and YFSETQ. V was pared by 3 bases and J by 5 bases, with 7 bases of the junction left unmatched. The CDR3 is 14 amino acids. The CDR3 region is CASSSDGGRETQYF. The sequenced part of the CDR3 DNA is TGCGCCAGCAGCTCGGACGGGGGGAGGGAGACC.